The 22 T cell receptor beta chains given below trace back to one sample, sequenced in a study of blood T cell repertoires in COVID-19. Here immunoSEQ multiplex PCR was the method, and the copy in TCRdb shows in-frame clones only, minus some. The sample shows 150,000 to 180,000 clones, roughly 80% of them seen only once. The sample taken for sequencing was peripheral blood. The source is a woman aged 60-75 years with acute or convalescent COVID-19.

The chain has TRBV6-6 and TRBJ1-2, with 11 positions matching TRBD1. This CDR3 has 16 amino acids. Germline loops: CDR1 MNHNY, CDR2 SVGAGI (reference sequence). Germline trimming cut 6 bases from V and 1 base from J; bases unmatched to any gene: 7. CDR3 sequence (DNA): TGTGCCAGCAGGTTTTGGGACAGGGGGGATAACTATGGCTACACCTTC. Its translation is CASRFWDRGDNYGYTF.

The chain uses TRBV5-1 and TRBJ1-4, with 9 nucleotides matching TRBD1. Germline-derived CDR1 and CDR2 are SGHRS and YFSETQ. The CDR3 spans 14 residues. Trimming cost V 2 bases and J 7 bases; bases outside gene matches: 3. The CDR3 region has the DNA TGCGCCAGCAGCTTCCGGACAGGGGTTGAAAAACTGTTTTTT. Translation gives CASSFRTGVEKLFF. The full variable domain, with the rest looked up from reference TRBV5-1 and TRBJ1-4, is KAGVTQTPRYLIKTRGQQVTLSCSPISGHRSVSWYQQTPGQGLQFLFEYFSETQRNKGNFPGRFSGRQFSNSRSEMNVSTLELGDSALYLCASSFRTGVEKLFFGSGTQLSVL.

This clone has a single count. The chain carries TRBV4-1 and TRBJ1-3; D call uncertain. V was trimmed by 1 base and J by 0 bases, leaving 4 bases between them. Germline CDR1 MGHRA, CDR2 YSYEKL. The CDR3 is 14 residues long. The CDR3 loop is CASSQAVSGNTIYF. The CDR3 DNA follows: TGCGCCAGCAGCCAAGCGGTCTCTGGAAACACCATATATTTT.

This clone turned up a few times. The genes are TRBV29-1 and TRBJ2-7; 8 bases match TRBD1. Germline CDR1 SQVTM, CDR2 ANQGSEA. The V segment lost 7 bases and the J segment 1 base; nucleotides outside the gene matches: 9. The CDR3 is 14 amino acids. The CDR3 loop reads CSARQGLSSYEQYV. CDR3 sequence (DNA): TGCAGCGCCAGACAGGGGTTATCGTCCTACGAGCAGTACGTC.

The rearrangement uses TRBV7-3 and TRBJ1-1; 9 nucleotides align to TRBD1. V trimming: 5 bases; J trimming: 4 bases; junction bases outside the gene matches: 11. The CDR3 is made up of 16 amino acids. Germline CDR1 is SGHTA and CDR2 is FQGTGA. CDR3 nucleotide sequence: TGTGCCAGCAGCCCCGGGGGACAGGGATTGAGCACTGAAGCTTTCTTT. It yields the protein CASSPGGQGLSTEAFF.

The chain recombines TRBV19 with TRBJ2-5, with 10 bases that match TRBD1. This CDR3 is built from 16 residues. CDR1 LNHDA and CDR2 SQIVND come from the germline V gene (reference sequence). After removal of 5 bases from V and 1 base from J, the junction contained 7 bases not matched to a gene. The CDR3 DNA follows: TGTGCCAGTAGTCGCCGGGGACAGGGGCTCCAAGAGACCCAGTACTTC. As protein: CASSRRGQGLQETQYF.

The genes are TRBV28 and TRBJ1-3; the D is unclear. The CDR3 totals 13 residues. The germline V gene has CDR1 MDHEN and CDR2 SYDVKM. V was cut by 1 base and J by 1 base, with 2 bases left in between. CDR3 DNA sequence: TGTGCCAGCAGTTTATCTTCTGGAAACACCATATATTTT. This translates into CASSLSSGNTIYF.

This clone was observed once. The CDR3 DNA sequence: TGCGCCAGCAGCCAAGAGTTGGCCATTCGCACAGATACGCAGTATTTT. Its protein product is CASSQELAIRTDTQYF. J is TRBJ2-3 and V is TRBV4-1, with D unclear. This CDR3 is built from 16 residues. Germline CDR1 is MGHRA and CDR2 is YSYEKL. V was clipped by 0 bases and J by 1 base, with 11 bases between them.

This sequence joins TRBV5-1 and TRBJ2-5, with 8 bases fitting TRBD1. V dropped 4 bases and J dropped 4; count of bases not matched to a gene: 6. The CDR3 contains 14 residues. From germline, CDR1 is SGHRS and CDR2 YFSETQ. The CDR3 DNA follows: TGCGCCAGCAGCCAAGGACAGGGACCAGAGACCCAGTACTTC. This gives the protein CASSQGQGPETQYF.

The chain carries TRBV21-1 and TRBJ1-2; TRBD1 is the table's D call, not checked against the DNA. TRBV21-1 is shown as a pseudogene. The CDR3 is made up of 17 amino acids. This CDR3 reads CASSKFYRWTANYGYTF. CDR3 DNA sequence: TGTGCCAGCAGCAAATTTTACCGATGGACAGCTAACTATGGCTACACCTTC.

CDR3 DNA sequence: TGCGCCAGCAGCTTGGTTCCGGGAGACAATGAGCAGTTCTTC. Translating it yields CASSLVPGDNEQFF. This chain links TRBV5-1 with TRBJ2-1, with a weak D call TRBD2 (6 bases). Trimming shortened V by 0 bases and J by 5 bases, and 9 bases separated the two germline ends. In germline, CDR1 is SGHRS, CDR2 YFSETQ. The CDR3 has 14 residues.

This clone appeared once. This rearrangement joins TRBV6-4 to TRBJ2-3; weak D call: TRBD2 (6 bases). Trimming removed 0 bases at V and 2 bases at J, with 12 bases between. The germline V gene encodes CDR1 MRHNA and CDR2 SNTAGT. The CDR3 spans 16 residues. CDR3 DNA: TGTGCCAGCAGTGACTCTGGGGGGAGGTCCACAGATACGCAGTATTTT. It translates to CASSDSGGRSTDTQYF.

V usage is TRBV3-1 (or the pseudogene TRBV3-2) and J usage is TRBJ1-4; D ambiguous. V was pared by 0 bases and J by 4 bases, with 12 bases between. This CDR3 has 16 residues. Germline V lookup: CDR1 LGHDT, CDR2 YNNKEL (reference sequence). CDR3 protein: CASSQDPGVINEKLFF. DNA of the CDR3: TGTGCCAGCAGCCAAGACCCCGGGGTAATTAATGAAAAACTGTTTTTT.

This clone was observed a few times. V gene TRBV7-9 combines with J gene TRBJ1-1; tentative D call: TRBD1 (5 bases). The germline CDR1 and CDR2 sequences are SEHNR and FQNEAQ (reference sequence). V lost 8 bases and J lost 1, with 29 bases in between. The CDR3 has 19 residues. CDR3 nucleotide sequence: TGTGCCAGCTCCCCCGGCGGGGGAAACTATCTCCTACAGAACACTGAAGCTTTCTTT. Residues: CASSPGGGNYLLQNTEAFF. The full variable domain, rest sourced from reference TRBV7-9 and TRBJ1-1, is DTGVSQNPRHKITKRGQNVTFRCDPISEHNRLYWYRQTLGQGPEFLTYFQNEAQLEKSRLLSDRFSAERPKGSFSTLEIQRTEQGDSAMYLCASSPGGGNYLLQNTEAFFGQGTRLTVV.

V usage is TRBV7-3 and J usage is TRBJ2-2; 8 nucleotides agree with TRBD2. The junction had 4 bases not matched to a gene; V was cut back by 2 bases and J by 2 bases. Germline V gene data show CDR1 as SGHTA and CDR2 as FQGTGA. CDR3 length: 16 amino acids. CDR3 nucleotides: TGTGCCAGCAGCTTAGTAGCGGGGACAAACACCGGGGAGCTGTTTTTT. It specifies CASSLVAGTNTGELFF.

The CDR3 DNA is TGTGCCAGCAGCCAAAAGGACAGAAACACTGAAGCTTTCTTT. Protein sequence: CASSQKDRNTEAFF. The gene calls are TRBV14 and TRBJ1-1; tentative D call: TRBD1 (6 bases). V lost 2 bases to trimming and J lost 2 bases, with 9 bases between them. The germline V gene encodes CDR1 SGHDN and CDR2 FVKESK. This CDR3 is 14 amino acids long. The full variable domain, completed using reference TRBV14 and TRBJ1-1, is EAGVTQFPSHSVIEKGQTVTLRCDPISGHDNLYWYRRVMGKEIKFLLHFVKESKQDESGMPNNRFLAERTGGTYSTLKVQPAELEDSGVYFCASSQKDRNTEAFFGQGTRLTVV.

The V and J genes are TRBV7-7 and TRBJ1-1, with 7 positions matching TRBD1. The CDR3 loop spans 15 amino acids. V was clipped by 5 bases and J by 3 bases; unmatched bases: 9. CDR1 is SSHAT, CDR2 FNYEAQ, per germline (reference sequence). The CDR3: CASSLRDSRHTEAFF. The CDR3 DNA is TGTGCCAGCAGCCTCCGGGACAGTCGACACACTGAAGCTTTCTTT.

The gene calls are TRBV5-1 and TRBJ2-3; 13 positions agree with TRBD2. Germline assignment: CDR1 SGHRS and CDR2 YFSETQ. V shed 2 bases, J shed 2 bases, and the junction held 8 bases outside the gene matches. The CDR3 covers 18 residues. CDR3 sequence: CASSFRGLAGADTDTQYF. The CDR3 DNA sequence: TGCGCCAGCAGCTTTCGAGGACTAGCGGGGGCCGACACAGATACGCAGTATTTT.

The V and J genes are TRBV6-5 and TRBJ2-5, with D perhaps TRBD1 (6 bases). The CDR3 contains 14 residues. V was pared by 2 bases and J by 2 bases, with 9 bases between. Germline-derived CDR1 and CDR2 are MNHEY and SVGAGI. CDR3 sequence: CASSYITGQETQYF. For the CDR3, the DNA is TGTGCCAGCAGTTACATAACAGGGCAAGAGACCCAGTACTTC.

This clone was observed a handful of times. V and J are TRBV4-2 and TRBJ1-1, with 8 bases that match TRBD1. The CDR3 loop spans 14 amino acids. Per germline, CDR1 LGHNA and CDR2 YNFKEQ. Trimming took 3 bases from V and 5 from J; bases not matched to a gene: 5. CDR3 bases: TGTGCCAGCAGCCACAGGACAGGGACGACTGAAGCTTTCTTT. It translates to CASSHRTGTTEAFF.

This chain links TRBV9 with TRBJ1-2; 11 positions match TRBD1. Germline V gene lookup returns CDR1 SGDLS and CDR2 YYNGEE. Losses at the gene ends were 4 bases for V and 2 bases for J; bases not matched to a gene: 7. This CDR3 is built from 16 residues. As DNA, the CDR3 is TGTGCCAGCAGCCTCCGGACAGGGGGCGGGAACTATGGCTACACCTTC. It specifies CASSLRTGGGNYGYTF.

The chain employs TRBV27 and TRBJ1-5; TRBD1 matches at 7 bases. Germline CDR1 MNHEY, CDR2 SMNVEV (reference sequence). This CDR3 is 15 amino acids long. Trimming cost V 2 bases and J 2 bases; bases outside gene matches: 3. The CDR3 bases are TGTGCCAGCAGTTTAGAGGGGGCCGGCAATCAGCCCCAGCATTTT. Translation: CASSLEGAGNQPQHF.